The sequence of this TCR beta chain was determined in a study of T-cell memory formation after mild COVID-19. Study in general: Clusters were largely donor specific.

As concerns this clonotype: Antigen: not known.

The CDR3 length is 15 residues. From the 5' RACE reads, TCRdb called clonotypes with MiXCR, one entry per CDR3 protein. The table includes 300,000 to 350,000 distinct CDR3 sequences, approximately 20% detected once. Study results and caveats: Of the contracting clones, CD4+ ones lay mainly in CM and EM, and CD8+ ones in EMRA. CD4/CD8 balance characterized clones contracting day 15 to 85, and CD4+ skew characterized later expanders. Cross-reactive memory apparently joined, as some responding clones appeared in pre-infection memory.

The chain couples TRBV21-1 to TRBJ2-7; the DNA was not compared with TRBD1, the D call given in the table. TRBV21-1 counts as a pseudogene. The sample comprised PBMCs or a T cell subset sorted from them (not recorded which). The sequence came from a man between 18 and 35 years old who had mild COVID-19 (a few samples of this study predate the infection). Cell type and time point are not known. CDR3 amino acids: CASSKEEGARTEQYF. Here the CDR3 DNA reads TGTGCCAGCAGCAAAGAGGAGGGGGCGAGAACCGAGCAGTACTTC.